This T cell receptor (beta chain) originates from a study of PD-1 blockade in classical Hodgkin lymphoma. The protocol was immunoSEQ multiplex PCR, while the TCRdb copy is restricted to in-frame clones and leaves out a portion. This sample has about 20,000 clones; about nine tenths occur once, and the top ten carry 5%. CDR3 length: 14 residues. With 0 bases removed from V and 1 base from J, the gap between germline ends came to 7 bases. Germline assignment: CDR1 SGHRS and CDR2 YFSETQ. Time point meaning: cycle 4 day 1 (C4D1), after 5 to 7 weeks of nivolumab. Every patient experienced relapse after autologous stem cell transplantation, and brentuximab vedotin exposure varied. Magnetic negative selection of thawed PBMCs yielded the CD8+ T cells.

This chain links TRBV5-1 with TRBJ1-1; no firm D call. This TCR derives from a human donor with classical Hodgkin lymphoma. The sequences come from CD8+ T cells from blood, collected before the fourth cycle of nivolumab. Here the CDR3 DNA reads TGCGCCAGCAGCTTGGTCGGGAAGAACACTGAAGCTTTCTTT. Amino acid sequence: CASSLVGKNTEAFF.